This is a list of T cell receptor beta chains from one sample in a study of blood T cell repertoires in COVID-19. Clones were sequenced by immunoSEQ multiplex PCR, and TCRdb holds only the in-frame ones, with some missing. The sample gives a few hundred thousand clones, 87% of which show up once; 2% to 3% is in the top ten. Sequenced sample: peripheral blood. The receptor source for this set is a man aged 18 to 30 with active or convalescent COVID-19. CDR3s include the opening cysteine and the closing phenylalanine or tryptophan. D genes are given only for firm matches. Rows may omit the clone size; those that give it use once, few, many or a size class.

V	D	size	J	DNA	CDR3
TRBV10-1	-	-	TRBJ1-5	TGCGCCAGCACGATGGAGGGTCACCAGCCCCAGCATTTT	CASTMEGHQPQHF
TRBV7-2	TRBD1	-	TRBJ1-3	TGTGCCAGCAGCTTAACCAGGGGGCTGGACACCATATATTTT	CASSLTRGLDTIYF
TRBV5-4	TRBD2	-	TRBJ2-2	TGTGCCAGCAGCGATGGACTAGCGGGAGGGGGCACCGGGGAGCTGTTTTTT	CASSDGLAGGGTGELFF
TRBV6-1	TRBD1	-	TRBJ1-2	TGTGCCAGCAGTGAGGGGGACAGCGGATTCTATGGCTACACCTTC	CASSEGDSGFYGYTF
TRBV5-1	-	-	TRBJ1-2	TGCGCCAGCAGCCCGCGCTCGGAGAACTATGGCTACACCTTC	CASSPRSENYGYTF
TRBV5-6	-	-	TRBJ1-2	TGTGCCAGCAGCCTGGGTAGACAAGATGGCTACACCTTC	CASSLGRQDGYTF
TRBV11-2	-	-	TRBJ2-7	TGTGCCAGCAGCTTAGATCCTTACGAGCAGTACTTC	CASSLDPYEQYF
TRBV5-6	TRBD1	-	TRBJ1-2	TGTGCCAGCAGCCAACTTCTGGGACAGCGCTCTCCCTTC	CASSQLLGQRSPF
TRBV7-2	-	-	TRBJ2-5	TGTGCCAGCAGCTTAGGCATTGAGGAGCGGGAGACCCAGTACTTC	CASSLGIEERETQYF
TRBV3-1/TRBV3-2	TRBD1	-	TRBJ2-1	TGTGCCAGCAGCCCCCGGGACAGGTCATACAATGAGCAGTTCTTC	CASSPRDRSYNEQFF
TRBV29-1	-	-	TRBJ2-5	TGCAGCGTTCGGGAATCAGTAAAAGAGACCCAGTACTTC	CSVRESVKETQYF
TRBV13	-	-	TRBJ1-1	TGTGCCAGCAGCTTAAGGAGGAACACTGAAGCTTTCTTT	CASSLRRNTEAFF
TRBV7-8	-	few	TRBJ1-1	TGTGCCAGCAGCTTACTAGGCAAGAACACTGAAGCTTTCTTT	CASSLLGKNTEAFF
TRBV10-2	-	once	TRBJ1-1	TGCGCCAGCAGTGGGTCCCCCGACATTGGGGCTTTCTTT	CASSGSPDIGAFF
TRBV5-1	-	-	TRBJ2-1	TGCGCCAGCAGCTTGGTCGGTCCGGGGTTGGATGAGCAGTTCTTC	CASSLVGPGLDEQFF
TRBV6-2/TRBV6-3	-	-	TRBJ2-5	TGTGCCAGCAGTTACTTGCAGCGGCAAGAGACCCAGTACTTC	CASSYLQRQETQYF
TRBV19	-	-	TRBJ1-1	TGTGCCAGTAGTATAGGACCGGGGGGAACTGAAGCTTTCTTT	CASSIGPGGTEAFF
TRBV5-1	-	-	TRBJ2-2	TGCGCCAGCAGCCCGTACAGCCTGCAGGATCTTGCCGGGGAGCTGTTTTTT	CASSPYSLQDLAGELFF
TRBV19	TRBD1	once	TRBJ2-7	TGTGCCAGTAGTATGAAGGGGGCGTCCTACGAGCAGTACTTC	CASSMKGASYEQYF
TRBV4-1	-	-	TRBJ1-3	TGCGCCAGCAGCCAAGATACCGGGAGGGGAAACACCATATATTTT	CASSQDTGRGNTIYF
TRBV14	TRBD2	-	TRBJ2-1	TGTGCCAGCAGCCAACTCCTTAGCGGGAGAGGTCCCTACAATGAGCAGTTCTTC	CASSQLLSGRGPYNEQFF
TRBV3-1/TRBV3-2	-	-	TRBJ2-1	TGTGCCAGCAGCCAAGTAGGGCTAGCAGGCAATGAGCAGTTCTTC	CASSQVGLAGNEQFF
TRBV11-2	-	-	TRBJ2-3	TGTGCCAGCAGCCGCACTACGTCGTGGGAGAACACAGATACGCAGTATTTT	CASSRTTSWENTDTQYF
TRBV28	TRBD1	-	TRBJ1-2	TGTGCCAGCAGTAGGACAGGGGGCTTTGGCTACACCTTC	CASSRTGGFGYTF
TRBV7-2	-	-	TRBJ1-4	TGTGCCAGCAGCCTACTGGGGGGGACCGCACGATCAACTAATGAAAAACTGTTTTTT	CASSLLGGTARSTNEKLFF
TRBV7-2	-	-	TRBJ2-1	TGTGCCAGCAGCTTAGGGCAGCCTAGCCCGGCATCGCACAATGAGCAGTTCTTC	CASSLGQPSPASHNEQFF
TRBV27	-	-	TRBJ1-1	TGTGCCAGCAGTTTTGGGCGGGGAGGGAGTATGAACACTGAAGCTTTCTTT	CASSFGRGGSMNTEAFF
TRBV10-2	-	-	TRBJ1-1	TGCGCCAGCAGAGACAGGAACACTGAAGCTTTCTTT	CASRDRNTEAFF
TRBV6-2/TRBV6-3	TRBD1	-	TRBJ2-7	TGTGCCAGCAGTCAAAGAAGGGGACAGGTGTTCTTCTACGAGCAGTACTTC	CASSQRRGQVFFYEQYF
TRBV12-5	TRBD1	-	TRBJ2-2	TGTGCTAGTGGTAACCGGGACAGAGACACCGGGGAGCTGTTTTTT	CASGNRDRDTGELFF
TRBV3-1/TRBV3-2	TRBD2	-	TRBJ2-7	TGTGCCAGCAGCCCCTCCGGGTTTCTAGCGGGAACCTACGAGCAGTACTTC	CASSPSGFLAGTYEQYF
TRBV7-9	-	-	TRBJ1-2	TGTGCCAGCAGCTCCCCCCTATCGGATGGCTACACCTTC	CASSSPLSDGYTF
TRBV28	-	-	TRBJ2-7	TGTGCCAGCACCAGAAGCTCCTACGAGCAGTACTTC	CASTRSSYEQYF
TRBV4-1	TRBD1	-	TRBJ1-1	TGCGCCAGCAGCCAAGGACAGGGCAACACTGAAGCTTTCTTT	CASSQGQGNTEAFF
TRBV18	-	few	TRBJ1-3	TGTGCCAGACACAAACAGTTTACTGGAAACACCATATATTTT	CARHKQFTGNTIYF
TRBV2	-	-	TRBJ2-1	TGTGCCAGCAGTGAGGCGGGTGAGCAGTTCTTC	CASSEAGEQFF
TRBV2	TRBD1	-	TRBJ1-2	TGTGCCAGCAGTCCGGGACAGGGGAGCTATGGCTACACCTTC	CASSPGQGSYGYTF
TRBV4-1	TRBD2	-	TRBJ2-7	TGCGCCAGCAGCCAACAGACTAGCGGGGCCTACGAGCAGTACTTC	CASSQQTSGAYEQYF
TRBV14	TRBD2	-	TRBJ2-3	TGTGCCAGCAGCCCACTAGCGGGGAATGTGCCAGATACGCAGTATTTT	CASSPLAGNVPDTQYF
TRBV6-5	-	-	TRBJ2-2	TGTGCCAGCAGTTCACAGGGATCCGGGGAGCTGTTTTTT	CASSSQGSGELFF
TRBV5-1	TRBD2	-	TRBJ2-1	TGCGCCAGCAGCTTGGACTCCGGGGGGTACAATGAGCAGTTCTTC	CASSLDSGGYNEQFF
TRBV29-1	TRBD2	-	TRBJ2-3	TGCAGCGTACGGACAACTAGCGGGGTGTTAGATACGCAGTATTTT	CSVRTTSGVLDTQYF
TRBV2	-	-	TRBJ2-5	TGTGCCAGCAGTTGGGTTGGGGCACAAGAGACCCAGTACTTC	CASSWVGAQETQYF
TRBV19	-	-	TRBJ2-7	TGTGCCAGTCGAGGGACACACTCCTACGAGCAGTACTTC	CASRGTHSYEQYF
TRBV3-1/TRBV3-2	TRBD1	-	TRBJ2-4	TGTGCCAGCAGCCAACGAGGACAGGGTGTGAACATTCAGTACTTC	CASSQRGQGVNIQYF
TRBV18	TRBD2	-	TRBJ2-5	TGTGCCAGCTCACTACCATCTGGGACTAGCGGGGGCCCCGAAAACCGTGAGACCCAGTACTTC	CASSLPSGTSGGPENRETQYF
TRBV14	-	few	TRBJ2-7	TGTGCCAGCAGCCAAGGAGTGTACGAGCAGTACTTC	CASSQGVYEQYF